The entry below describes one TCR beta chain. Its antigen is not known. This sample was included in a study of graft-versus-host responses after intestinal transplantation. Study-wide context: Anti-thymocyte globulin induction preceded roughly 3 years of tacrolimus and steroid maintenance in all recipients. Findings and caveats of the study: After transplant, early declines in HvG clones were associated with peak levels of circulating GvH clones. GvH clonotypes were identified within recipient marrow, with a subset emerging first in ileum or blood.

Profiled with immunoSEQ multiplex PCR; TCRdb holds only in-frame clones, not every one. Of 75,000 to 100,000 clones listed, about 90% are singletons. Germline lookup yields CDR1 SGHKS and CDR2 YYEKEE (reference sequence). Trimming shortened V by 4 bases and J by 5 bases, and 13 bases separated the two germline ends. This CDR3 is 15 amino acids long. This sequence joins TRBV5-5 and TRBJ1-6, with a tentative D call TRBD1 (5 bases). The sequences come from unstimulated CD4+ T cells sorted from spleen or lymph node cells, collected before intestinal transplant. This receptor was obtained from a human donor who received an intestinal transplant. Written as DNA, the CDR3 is TGTGCCAGCAGCAGGTCAGGGAATGATAATTCACCCCTCCACTTT. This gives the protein CASSRSGNDNSPLHF.